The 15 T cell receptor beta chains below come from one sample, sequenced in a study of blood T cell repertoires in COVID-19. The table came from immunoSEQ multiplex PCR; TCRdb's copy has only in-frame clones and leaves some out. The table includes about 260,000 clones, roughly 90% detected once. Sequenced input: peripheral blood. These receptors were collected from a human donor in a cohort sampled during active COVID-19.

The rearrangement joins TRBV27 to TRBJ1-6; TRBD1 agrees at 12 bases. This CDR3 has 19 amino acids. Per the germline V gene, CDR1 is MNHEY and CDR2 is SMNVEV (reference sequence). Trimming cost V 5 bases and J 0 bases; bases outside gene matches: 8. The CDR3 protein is CASSGRDRGLSSYNSPLHF. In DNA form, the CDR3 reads TGTGCCAGCAGTGGCCGGGACAGGGGGCTGAGCTCCTATAATTCACCCCTCCACTTT.

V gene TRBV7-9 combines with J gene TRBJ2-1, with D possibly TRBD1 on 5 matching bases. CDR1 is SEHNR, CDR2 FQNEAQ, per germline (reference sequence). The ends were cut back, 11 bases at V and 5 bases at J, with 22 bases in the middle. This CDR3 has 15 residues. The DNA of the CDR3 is TGTGCCTCCTATCCTTCCCCGCAGGGCCACAATGAGCAGTTCTTC. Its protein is CASYPSPQGHNEQFF.

The CDR3 here is CASSSSGKYEQYF. Here the CDR3 DNA reads TGTGCCAGCAGTTCGAGCGGGAAATACGAGCAGTACTTC. The V and J genes are TRBV27 and TRBJ2-7, with 7 bases fitting TRBD2. The V segment lost 4 bases and the J segment 4 bases; nucleotides outside the gene matches: 4. The CDR3 runs to 13 residues. CDR1 MNHEY and CDR2 SMNVEV come from the germline V gene (reference sequence).

The CDR3 bases are TGTGCCAGCAGCCGAGCAGTTCCGGGACAGGGCAACACTGAAGCTTTCTTT. Amino acid sequence: CASSRAVPGQGNTEAFF. The rearrangement joins TRBV3-1 (or the pseudogene TRBV3-2) to TRBJ1-1; 9 bases are a match to TRBD1. In germline, CDR1 is LGHDT, CDR2 YNNKEL (reference sequence). The CDR3 length is 17 residues. V lost 4 bases and J lost 2; bases outside the gene matches: 11.

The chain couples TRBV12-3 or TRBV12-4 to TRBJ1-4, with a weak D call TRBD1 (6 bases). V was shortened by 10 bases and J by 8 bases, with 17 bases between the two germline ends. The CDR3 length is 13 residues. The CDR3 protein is CATQGPSEEKLFF. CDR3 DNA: TGTGCCACCCAGGGGCCGTCTGAGGAAAAACTGTTTTTT.

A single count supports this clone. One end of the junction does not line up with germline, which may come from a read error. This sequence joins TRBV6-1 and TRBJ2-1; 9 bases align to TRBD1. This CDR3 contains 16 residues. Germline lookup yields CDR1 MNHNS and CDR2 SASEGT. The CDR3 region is CASREGTGRMYNEQFF. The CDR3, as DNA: TGTGCCAGCAGGGAAGGGACAGGGAGGATGTACAATGAGCAGTTCTTC.

The CDR3 region is CASSLQTRGTDTQYF. The CDR3 DNA follows: TGTGCCAGCAGCTTACAGACGAGGGGCACAGATACGCAGTATTTT. The rearrangement joins TRBV7-2 to TRBJ2-3; maybe TRBD2 (5 bases). Between the trimmed V and J ends, which lost 2 bases and 1 base, there was a span of 10 bases. This CDR3 has 15 amino acids. CDR1 is SGHTA and CDR2 is FQGNSA in the germline V gene.

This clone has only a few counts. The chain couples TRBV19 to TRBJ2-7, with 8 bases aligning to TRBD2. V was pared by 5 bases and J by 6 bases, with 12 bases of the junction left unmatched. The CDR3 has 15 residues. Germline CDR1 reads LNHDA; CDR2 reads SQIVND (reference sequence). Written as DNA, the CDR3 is TGTGCCAGTAGTCCCTTCGGGGGGGAGGTTGTCGAGCAGTACTTC. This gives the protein CASSPFGGEVVEQYF.

The CDR3 DNA follows: TGTGCCAGTAGTTCGCAGGTTAATTCACCCCTCCACTTT. It encodes CASSSQVNSPLHF. V is TRBV19 and J is TRBJ1-6; D remains ambiguous. Trimming stripped 5 bases from V and 6 bases from J, with 8 bases between. This CDR3 spans 13 amino acids. The germline CDR1 and CDR2 sequences are LNHDA and SQIVND (reference sequence).

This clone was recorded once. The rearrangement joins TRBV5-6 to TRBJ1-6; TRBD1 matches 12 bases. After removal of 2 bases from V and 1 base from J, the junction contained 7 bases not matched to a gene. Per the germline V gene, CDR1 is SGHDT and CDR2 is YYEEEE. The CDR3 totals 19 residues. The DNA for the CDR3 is TGTGCCAGCAGCTTATGGGGACAGGGGGCAATTTCCTATAATTCACCCCTCCACTTT. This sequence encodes CASSLWGQGAISYNSPLHF.

The CDR3 region is CASNPSGGTAGELFF. CDR3 nucleotides: TGTGCCAGCAACCCATCGGGGGGGACAGCCGGGGAGCTGTTTTTT. The V call is TRBV7-9, the J call TRBJ2-2; a possible D gene is TRBD2 (8 bases). From germline, CDR1 is SEHNR and CDR2 FQNEAQ (reference sequence). V was pared by 7 bases and J by 6 bases, with 18 bases between. CDR3 length: 15 residues.

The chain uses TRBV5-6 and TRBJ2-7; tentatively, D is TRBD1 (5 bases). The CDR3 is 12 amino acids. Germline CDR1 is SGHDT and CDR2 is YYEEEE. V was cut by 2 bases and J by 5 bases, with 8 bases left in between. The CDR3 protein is CASSLQENEQYF. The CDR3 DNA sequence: TGTGCCAGCAGCTTACAGGAAAACGAGCAGTACTTC. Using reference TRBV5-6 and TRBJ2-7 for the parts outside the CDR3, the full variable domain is DAGVTQSPTHLIKTRGQQVTLRCSPKSGHDTVSWYQQALGQGPQFIFQYYEEEERQRGNFPDRFSGHQFPNYSSELNVNALLLGDSALYLCASSLQENEQYFGPGTRLTVT.

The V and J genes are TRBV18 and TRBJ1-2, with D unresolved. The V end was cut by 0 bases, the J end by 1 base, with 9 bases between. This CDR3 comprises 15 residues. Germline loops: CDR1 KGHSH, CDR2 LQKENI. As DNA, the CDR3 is TGTGCCAGCTCACCACCGCTTCTAGTTAACTATGGCTACACCTTC. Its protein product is CASSPPLLVNYGYTF.

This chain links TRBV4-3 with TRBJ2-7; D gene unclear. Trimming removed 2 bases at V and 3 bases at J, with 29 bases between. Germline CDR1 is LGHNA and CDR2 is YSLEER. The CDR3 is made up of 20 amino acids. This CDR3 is CASSQTFATAGLSTVYEQYF. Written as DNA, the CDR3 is TGCGCCAGCAGCCAAACCTTCGCCACAGCCGGCCTATCCACCGTCTACGAGCAGTACTTC.

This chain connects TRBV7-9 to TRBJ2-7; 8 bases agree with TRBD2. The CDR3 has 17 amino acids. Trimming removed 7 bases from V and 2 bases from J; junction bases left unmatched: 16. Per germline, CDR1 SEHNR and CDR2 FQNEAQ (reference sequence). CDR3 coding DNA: TGTGCCAGCACCTCGATCCGGGGGGGCGGCCTCGCCTACGAGCAGTACTTC. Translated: CASTSIRGGGLAYEQYF.